Below, 12 T cell receptor beta chains from the same sample are listed, as sequenced in a study of PD-1 blockade in classical Hodgkin lymphoma. Profiled with immunoSEQ multiplex PCR; TCRdb holds only in-frame clones, not every one. Of approximately 47,000 clones in the sample, more than 75% were seen once. The time point here: newly diagnosed, previously untreated cHL patient sample. What was sequenced was peripheral blood mononuclear cells (PBMCs). The receptors shown here come from a human donor with classical Hodgkin lymphoma.

The chain couples TRBV6-1 to TRBJ1-5; no clear D gene. Germline CDR1 reads MNHNS; CDR2 reads SASEGT. CDR3 size: 13 residues. Trimming took off 6 bases at V and 7 bases at J, with 13 bases between the two ends. CDR3: CASRVKGGQPQHF. DNA of the CDR3: TGTGCCAGCAGGGTAAAGGGTGGGCAGCCCCAGCATTTT.

The chain employs TRBV29-1 and TRBJ1-1; 7 bases match TRBD1. The CDR3 sequence is 14 residues long. V shed 7 bases and J 1 base; nucleotides not matched to a gene: 9. The germline CDR1 and CDR2 sequences are SQVTM and ANQGSEA. The DNA of the CDR3 is TGCAGCGGACGACAGGGTTGGACGAACACTGAAGCTTTCTTT. Protein: CSGRQGWTNTEAFF.

CDR3 sequence: CASSQATGAGELFF. In DNA, the CDR3 is TGTGCCAGCAGCCAGGCGACGGGGGCCGGGGAGCTGTTTTTT. J is TRBJ2-2 and V is TRBV14, with TRBD2 as a possible D gene (6 bases). V lost 3 bases and J lost 6, with 11 bases in between. Germline V gene data show CDR1 as SGHDN and CDR2 as FVKESK. This CDR3 contains 14 residues.

The gene calls are TRBV20-1 and TRBJ2-7; D remains ambiguous. Between the trimmed V and J ends, which lost 4 bases and 2 bases, there was a span of 6 bases. There are 11 residues in the CDR3. The V gene's germline CDR1 is DFQATT and CDR2 SNEGSKA (reference sequence). CDR3: CSANLPYEQYF. CDR3 bases: TGCAGTGCTAATCTCCCCTACGAGCAGTACTTC.

CDR3 protein: CASSISGEYEQYF. For the CDR3, the DNA is TGTGCCAGTAGTATCTCAGGGGAATACGAGCAGTACTTC. The chain uses TRBV19 and TRBJ2-7; D may be TRBD1 (6 bases). The CDR3 length is 13 residues. Germline lookup yields CDR1 LNHDA and CDR2 SQIVND (reference sequence). The V end lost 3 bases, the J end lost 4 bases, and 10 bases lay between the germline ends.

The CDR3: CASSLPLTYNSPLHF. In DNA, the CDR3 is TGTGCCAGCAGTCTTCCCCTTACTTATAATTCACCCCTCCACTTT. The chain recombines TRBV28 with TRBJ1-6, with no clear D. CDR1 is MDHEN, CDR2 SYDVKM, per germline. Trimming removed 5 bases from V and 4 bases from J, with 12 bases in between. The length of the CDR3 is 15 residues.

This sequence joins TRBV21-1 and TRBJ1-5; the D call of TRBD1 is as the table states it, not checked on the DNA. TRBV21-1 is a recognized pseudogene. This CDR3 region has 16 residues. The CDR3 spells CASSNFDRGGNQPQHF. Written as DNA, the CDR3 is TGTGCCAGCAGCAACTTTGACAGGGGCGGCAATCAGCCCCAGCATTTT.

This chain links TRBV2 with TRBJ2-5; a weak D match, TRBD2 (5 bases). CDR1 SNHLY and CDR2 FYNNEI come from the germline V gene. Trimming took off 6 bases at V and 5 bases at J, with 19 bases between the two ends. The CDR3 length is 15 residues. The chain's CDR3 is CASRAERAVAETQYF. Written as DNA, the CDR3 is TGTGCCAGCAGAGCCGAGAGGGCCGTCGCCGAGACCCAGTACTTC.

This clone was found once. This chain joins TRBV10-3 and TRBJ2-2, with D perhaps matching TRBD2 (6 bases). The germline V gene encodes CDR1 ENHRY and CDR2 SYGVKD. The CDR3 is 15 amino acids. V was clipped by 0 bases and J by 5 bases, with 10 bases between them. CDR3 sequence (DNA): TGTGCCATCAGTGAGTCAGTGGGAGGTACCGGGGAGCTGTTTTTT. Amino acids: CAISESVGGTGELFF.

This chain joins TRBV6-1 and TRBJ1-2, with 8 positions matching TRBD1. Looked up from germline, CDR1 is MNHNS and CDR2 is SASEGT. V shed 5 bases and J 8 bases; nucleotides not matched to a gene: 10. This CDR3 is 14 amino acids long. The CDR3 nucleotides read TGTGCCAGCAGTCCACAGGGGGAGTTGTGGGGCTACACCTTC. Its translation is CASSPQGELWGYTF.

The chain couples TRBV5-1 to TRBJ1-2; D might be TRBD1 (5 bases). V shed 4 bases and J shed 0 bases, with 13 bases lying between them. CDR3 length: 15 amino acids. CDR1 SGHRS and CDR2 YFSETQ come from the germline V gene. In DNA form, the CDR3 reads TGCGCCAGCAGCGGCAGGGTTGATTCTAACTATGGCTACACCTTC. Residues: CASSGRVDSNYGYTF.

The chain combines TRBV9 with TRBJ1-1; TRBD1 might be the D (6 bases). Trimming left V 4 bases short and J 5 bases short, with 18 bases between. The CDR3 sequence is 15 residues long. Looked up from germline, CDR1 is SGDLS and CDR2 is YYNGEE. The CDR3 nucleotides read TGTGCCAGCAGCTTGGCCCGGACAGTGGGGACTGAAGCTTTCTTT. This gives the protein CASSLARTVGTEAFF. Looking up the rest from reference TRBV9 and TRBJ1-1 gives the full variable domain: DSGVTQTPKHLITATGQRVTLRCSPRSGDLSVYWYQQSLDQGLQFLIQYYNGEERAKGNILERFSAQQFPDLHSELNLSSLELGDSALYFCASSLARTVGTEAFFGQGTRLTVV.